This TCR beta chain emerged from a study of blood T cell repertoires in COVID-19. At the level of the study: Both acute and convalescent COVID-19 samples were obtained from the United States, Italy and Spain.

Source study methods: Amplification of reference gene primers provided the estimated nucleated cell counts. Repertoires were generated with immunoSEQ multiplex PCR, while TCRdb's copy carries only in-frame clones and drops some. V and J calls and clone size follow that table, whereas D and trimming were derived from the DNA. Of more than 150,000 clones in the sample, about 80% were seen once. This TCR came from a human donor in a cohort sampled during active COVID-19. The sequenced material came from peripheral blood.

This CDR3 is CASSSGRVRTYEQYF. In DNA form, the CDR3 reads TGTGCCAGCAGCTCCGGGCGGGTTCGGACCTACGAGCAGTACTTC. J is TRBJ2-7 and V is TRBV11-2; the D gene is possibly TRBD2 (5 bases). The CDR3 contains 15 residues. Trimming removed 4 bases from V and 2 bases from J, with 15 bases in between. Per the germline V gene, CDR1 is SGHAT and CDR2 is FQNNGV.